The clone carrying this T cell receptor (beta chain) was observed a few times. CDR3 size: 16 residues. From germline, CDR1 is SGHKS and CDR2 YYEKEE (reference sequence). The V and J ends lost 0 bases and 4 bases respectively, with 16 bases between them. The sample originates from a study of blood T cell repertoires in COVID-19. Overall study: Sites in the United States, Italy and Spain provided acute and convalescent COVID-19 samples. PBMCs, B-cell-depleted T cells, or T cells provided the cDNA or gDNA that made up the material.

Per the study methods: Quantification of nucleated cells was approximated via reference gene primer amplification. The table came from immunoSEQ multiplex PCR; TCRdb's copy has only in-frame clones and leaves some out. D and trimming were read from the DNA, whereas the V and J calls and clone size are those reported in that table. This sample carries over 150,000 clones, about nine tenths of them seen once, and the ten largest clones take 3.9%. Sequenced material: peripheral blood. This sequence originates from a woman aged 60-75 years who had recovered from COVID-19. V usage is TRBV5-5 and J usage is TRBJ2-5; D is possibly TRBD2 (6 bases). In DNA form, the CDR3 reads TGTGCCAGCAGCTTGGCGAAGCGGGTTGGGGGAGAGACCCAGTACTTC. Residues: CASSLAKRVGGETQYF. The whole variable domain, remainder taken from reference TRBV5-5 and TRBJ2-5, is DAGVTQSPTHLIKTRGQQVTLRCSPISGHKSVSWYQQVLGQGPQFIFQYYEKEERGRGNFPDRFSARQFPNYSSELNVNALLLGDSALYLCASSLAKRVGGETQYFGPGTRLLVL.